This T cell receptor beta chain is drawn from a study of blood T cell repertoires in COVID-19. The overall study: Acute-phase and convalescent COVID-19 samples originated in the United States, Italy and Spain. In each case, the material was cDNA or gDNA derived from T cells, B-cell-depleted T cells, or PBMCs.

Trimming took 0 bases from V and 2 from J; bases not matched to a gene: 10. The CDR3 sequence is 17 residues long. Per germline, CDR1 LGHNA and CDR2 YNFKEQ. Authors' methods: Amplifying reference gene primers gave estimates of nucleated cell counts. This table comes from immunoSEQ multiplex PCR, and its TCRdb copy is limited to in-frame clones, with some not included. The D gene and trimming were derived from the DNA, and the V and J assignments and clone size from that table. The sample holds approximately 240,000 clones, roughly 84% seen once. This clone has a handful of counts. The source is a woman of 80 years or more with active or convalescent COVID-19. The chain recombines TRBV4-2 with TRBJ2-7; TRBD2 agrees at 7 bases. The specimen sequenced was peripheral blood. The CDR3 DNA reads TGTGCCAGCAGCCAAGATATAGGCGGGGGAGGAACCTACGAGCAGTACTTC. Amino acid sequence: CASSQDIGGGGTYEQYF.